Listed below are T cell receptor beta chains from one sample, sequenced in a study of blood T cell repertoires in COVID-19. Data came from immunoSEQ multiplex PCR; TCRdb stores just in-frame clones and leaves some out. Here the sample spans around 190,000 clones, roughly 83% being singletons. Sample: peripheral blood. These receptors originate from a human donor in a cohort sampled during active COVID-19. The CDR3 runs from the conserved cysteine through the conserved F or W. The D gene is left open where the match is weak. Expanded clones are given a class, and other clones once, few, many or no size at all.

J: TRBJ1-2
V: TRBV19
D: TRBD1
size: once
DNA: TGTGCCAGTAGTACGGACAGGGGGCCGTCGCGAGGCTACACCTTC
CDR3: CASSTDRGPSRGYTF

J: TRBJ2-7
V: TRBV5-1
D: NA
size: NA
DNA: TGCGCCAGCAGCGTTAGCGGAGGGTACGAGCAGTACTTC
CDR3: CASSVSGGYEQYF

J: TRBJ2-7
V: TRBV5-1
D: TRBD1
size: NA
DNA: TGCGCCAGCAGCTCGACAGGGTTCGGTGAGTCCGAGCAGTACTTC
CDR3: CASSSTGFGESEQYF

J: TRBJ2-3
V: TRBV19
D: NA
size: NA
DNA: TGTGCCAGTTCTGAGGCAGGGGGCACAGATACGCAGTATTTT
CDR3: CASSEAGGTDTQYF

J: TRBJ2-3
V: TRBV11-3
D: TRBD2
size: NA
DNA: TGTGCCAGCAGCTTAGGGGAGCGGGAGCAGTATTTT
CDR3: CASSLGEREQYF

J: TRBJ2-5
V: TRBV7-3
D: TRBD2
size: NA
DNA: TGTGCCAGCAGCTTAACTCGTCCCGCGGGGGGGCAGGAGACCCAGTACTTC
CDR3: CASSLTRPAGGQETQYF

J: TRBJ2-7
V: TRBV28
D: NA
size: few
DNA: TGTGCCAGCAGCCCTCCGGCACTAGAATTGCAGTACTTC
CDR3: CASSPPALELQYF

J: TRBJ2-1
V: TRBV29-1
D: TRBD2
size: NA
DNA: TGCAGCGGACGCGTGACTAGCGGGAATGAGCAGTTCTTC
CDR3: CSGRVTSGNEQFF

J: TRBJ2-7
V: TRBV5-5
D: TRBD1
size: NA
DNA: TGTGCCAGCAGCTTGGGGACAGGGGCCTACGAGCAGTACTTC
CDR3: CASSLGTGAYEQYF

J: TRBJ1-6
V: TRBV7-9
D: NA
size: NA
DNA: TGTGCCAGCAGCTTAAGTCAGGGTAGTTCACCCCTCCACTTT
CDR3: CASSLSQGSSPLHF

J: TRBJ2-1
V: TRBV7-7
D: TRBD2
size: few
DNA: TGTGCTAGCAGCTTATATGGCGGGACTAGCGGGAGGGCACTATTCAATGAGCAGTTCTTC
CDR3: CASSLYGGTSGRALFNEQFF